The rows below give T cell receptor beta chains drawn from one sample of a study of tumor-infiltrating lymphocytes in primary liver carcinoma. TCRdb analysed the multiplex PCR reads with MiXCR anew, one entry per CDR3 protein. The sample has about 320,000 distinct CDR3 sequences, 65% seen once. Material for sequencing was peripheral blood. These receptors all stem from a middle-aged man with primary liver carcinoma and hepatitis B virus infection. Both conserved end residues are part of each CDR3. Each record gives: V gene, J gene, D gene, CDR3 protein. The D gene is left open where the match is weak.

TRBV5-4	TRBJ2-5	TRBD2	CASSSLREAQETKYF
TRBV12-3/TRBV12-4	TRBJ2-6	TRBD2	CASSLVSGLNSGANVLTF
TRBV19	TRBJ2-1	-	CASSSGRISGNEQFF
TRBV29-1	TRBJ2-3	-	CSVRADTDTQYF
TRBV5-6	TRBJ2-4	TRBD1	CASSSRQGSNIQYF
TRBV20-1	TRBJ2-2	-	CSARGHDRSPNTGELFF
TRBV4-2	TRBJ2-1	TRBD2	CASSQAPLAGVKYEQSF
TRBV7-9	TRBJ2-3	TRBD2	CASSLQRELVTDTQYF
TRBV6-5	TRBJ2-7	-	CANRDPRDSYEQYF
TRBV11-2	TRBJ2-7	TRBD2	CASSLEVAGEQYF
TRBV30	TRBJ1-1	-	CAWTHTGIEAFF
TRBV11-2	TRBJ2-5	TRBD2	CASKLGGGRGETQYF
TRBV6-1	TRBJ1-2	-	CARRGDGYTF
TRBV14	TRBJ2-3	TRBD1	CASSQPGQSLTGTDTQYF
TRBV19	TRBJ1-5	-	CASSDQVSNQPQHF
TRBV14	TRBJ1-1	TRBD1	CASSQDRTGDVDTEAFF
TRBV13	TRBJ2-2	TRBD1	CASSHTGAPGELFF
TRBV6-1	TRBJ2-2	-	CASSLSWGNGELFF
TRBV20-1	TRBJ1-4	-	CSAKGTGAGFVANEKLFF
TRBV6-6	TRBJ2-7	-	CASSYRTGYEQYF
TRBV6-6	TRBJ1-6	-	CASKKQGASGSPLHF